A selection of T cell receptor beta chains follows, all from one sample in a study of Ad26.COV2.S vaccination and SARS-CoV-2 variants. Sequencing was performed with immunoSEQ multiplex PCR; in TCRdb, only in-frame clones are kept and a portion is missing. Of 400,000 to 500,000 clones in the sample, around nine tenths were seen once. The specimen was peripheral blood, collected in a trial of Ad26.COV2.S vaccine versus placebo. The receptors come from a person between 18 and 59 years old who received the Ad26.COV2.S COVID-19 vaccine or a placebo. Each CDR3 is given with its conserved first and last residue. The order of the fields is J gene, D gene, clone size, V gene, CDR3 DNA, CDR3 protein. D genes are given only for firm matches. Size is omitted from some rows. Given values are once, few, many or a class for expanded clones.

J gene: TRBJ2-7; D gene: NA; clone size: NA; V gene: TRBV6-5; CDR3 DNA: TGTGCCAGCAGGGGCAGGAGAGGCGAGCAGTACTTC; CDR3 protein: CASRGRRGEQYF
J gene: TRBJ2-3; D gene: TRBD2; clone size: NA; V gene: TRBV28; CDR3 DNA: TGTGCCAGCAGTATGCCCGGACTAGCGGGAAGTAGGGATACGCAGTATTTT; CDR3 protein: CASSMPGLAGSRDTQYF
J gene: TRBJ2-2; D gene: NA; clone size: NA; V gene: TRBV7-2; CDR3 DNA: TGTGCCAGCAGCTTAGGTTCAGGCACCGGGGAGCTGTTTTTT; CDR3 protein: CASSLGSGTGELFF
J gene: TRBJ2-6; D gene: NA; clone size: few; V gene: TRBV9; CDR3 DNA: TGTGCCAGCAGCCCCAGGAGACTCGGGGCCAACGTCCTGACTTTC; CDR3 protein: CASSPRRLGANVLTF
J gene: TRBJ2-7; D gene: TRBD1; clone size: NA; V gene: TRBV7-8; CDR3 DNA: TGTGCCAGCAGCTTTGGGCGGGACAGGCCCTACGAGCAGTACTTC; CDR3 protein: CASSFGRDRPYEQYF
J gene: TRBJ2-7; D gene: NA; clone size: NA; V gene: TRBV4-1; CDR3 DNA: TGCGCCAGCAGCCAAAGGCAGGGGTACGAGCAGTACTTC; CDR3 protein: CASSQRQGYEQYF
J gene: TRBJ2-3; D gene: TRBD2; clone size: NA; V gene: TRBV11-3; CDR3 DNA: TGTGCCAGCAGCATGGGGACTAGCGGACGCACAGATACGCAGTATTTT; CDR3 protein: CASSMGTSGRTDTQYF
J gene: TRBJ1-2; D gene: NA; clone size: once; V gene: TRBV6-5; CDR3 DNA: TGTGCCAGCAGTTACGGACGCAGGGGCTATGGCTACACCTTC; CDR3 protein: CASSYGRRGYGYTF
J gene: TRBJ2-7; D gene: NA; clone size: NA; V gene: TRBV2; CDR3 DNA: TGTGCCAGCAGTGAACCTGGGAGACAGGCCTACGAGCAGTACTTC; CDR3 protein: CASSEPGRQAYEQYF
J gene: TRBJ2-7; D gene: TRBD1; clone size: NA; V gene: TRBV6-5; CDR3 DNA: TGTGCCAGCAGTATCCCCGGGACAGACGAGCAGTACTTC; CDR3 protein: CASSIPGTDEQYF
J gene: TRBJ2-7; D gene: TRBD1; clone size: NA; V gene: TRBV7-9; CDR3 DNA: TGTGCCAGCAGGGAACCGGGACAGATTGACTCCTACGAGCAGTACTTC; CDR3 protein: CASREPGQIDSYEQYF
J gene: TRBJ1-1; D gene: TRBD1; clone size: NA; V gene: TRBV5-1; CDR3 DNA: TGCGCCAGCAGCTTGGCGCCGAGGACAGGGAAGAACACTGAAGCTTTCTTT; CDR3 protein: CASSLAPRTGKNTEAFF
J gene: TRBJ2-3; D gene: TRBD2; clone size: NA; V gene: TRBV5-1; CDR3 DNA: TGCGCCAGCACCTACCTCGGGACTAGCGGGGGGCCAACCACAGATACGCAGTATTTT; CDR3 protein: CASTYLGTSGGPTTDTQYF
J gene: TRBJ2-7; D gene: TRBD2; clone size: NA; V gene: TRBV7-6; CDR3 DNA: TGTGCCAGCAGCCCCCCCGCGGGGGACGAGCAGTACTTC; CDR3 protein: CASSPPAGDEQYF
J gene: TRBJ1-1; D gene: NA; clone size: once; V gene: TRBV5-1; CDR3 DNA: TGCGCCAGCAGCTTGAGATTAGCAGAGGGCACTGAAGCTTTCTTT; CDR3 protein: CASSLRLAEGTEAFF
J gene: TRBJ2-1; D gene: TRBD2; clone size: NA; V gene: TRBV6-4; CDR3 DNA: TGTGCCAGCAGTGAATTAGCGGGGGAGGATAATGAGCAGTTCTTC; CDR3 protein: CASSELAGEDNEQFF
J gene: TRBJ2-1; D gene: TRBD2; clone size: NA; V gene: TRBV19; CDR3 DNA: TGTGCCAGTAGCCTCGGGCTAGCGGGGGCCTCTTTCAATGAGCAGTTCTTC; CDR3 protein: CASSLGLAGASFNEQFF
J gene: TRBJ1-2; D gene: TRBD1; clone size: NA; V gene: TRBV28; CDR3 DNA: TGTGCCAGCAGTTTAAGGACAGGGTATGGCTACACCTTC; CDR3 protein: CASSLRTGYGYTF
J gene: TRBJ1-2; D gene: TRBD1; clone size: NA; V gene: TRBV27; CDR3 DNA: TGTGCCAGCAGTCCCTGGACAGGGACAATCTATGGCTACACCTTC; CDR3 protein: CASSPWTGTIYGYTF
J gene: TRBJ2-7; D gene: NA; clone size: NA; V gene: TRBV15; CDR3 DNA: TGTGCCACCAGCAGAGATCGCGCAGCCCCCTACGAGCAGTACTTC; CDR3 protein: CATSRDRAAPYEQYF
J gene: TRBJ1-2; D gene: NA; clone size: NA; V gene: TRBV7-2; CDR3 DNA: TGTGCCAGCAGCCGGGACCTTGACTATGGCTACACCTTC; CDR3 protein: CASSRDLDYGYTF
J gene: TRBJ1-2; D gene: TRBD1; clone size: NA; V gene: TRBV5-4; CDR3 DNA: TGTGCCAGCAGTCTCCGAGCAGGGGGCGGCCCTCGTGAGTATGGCTACACCTTC; CDR3 protein: CASSLRAGGGPREYGYTF
J gene: TRBJ2-2; D gene: NA; clone size: NA; V gene: TRBV15; CDR3 DNA: TGTGCCACCGGGGCCAGGGGTGACACCGGGGAGCTGTTTTTT; CDR3 protein: CATGARGDTGELFF
J gene: TRBJ2-4; D gene: TRBD2; clone size: NA; V gene: TRBV15; CDR3 DNA: TGTGCCACCAGCATTGGACTAGATCCCCCCAAAAACATTCAGTACTTC; CDR3 protein: CATSIGLDPPKNIQYF
J gene: TRBJ1-4; D gene: NA; clone size: once; V gene: TRBV28; CDR3 DNA: TGTGCCAGCACCTTTCGGGGGAGGGAAAAACTGTTTTTT; CDR3 protein: CASTFRGREKLFF
J gene: TRBJ2-7; D gene: TRBD1; clone size: NA; V gene: TRBV6-5; CDR3 DNA: TGTGCCAGCAGTTTCCGGGACAGGGGGCCATACGAGCAGTACTTC; CDR3 protein: CASSFRDRGPYEQYF
J gene: TRBJ2-5; D gene: TRBD1; clone size: NA; V gene: TRBV5-1; CDR3 DNA: TGCGCCAGCAGCCCGGGACAGGTCGGTGAGACCCAGTACTTC; CDR3 protein: CASSPGQVGETQYF
J gene: TRBJ2-5; D gene: NA; clone size: NA; V gene: TRBV29-1; CDR3 DNA: TGCAGCGCGCGCCCCGAAGAGACCCAGTACTTC; CDR3 protein: CSARPEETQYF
J gene: TRBJ2-1; D gene: NA; clone size: NA; V gene: TRBV30; CDR3 DNA: TGTGCCTGGAGTGTAGGCGGGGAGGCCGGCCGTGGCTTCTTC; CDR3 protein: CAWSVGGEAGRGFF
J gene: TRBJ2-7; D gene: NA; clone size: NA; V gene: TRBV7-9; CDR3 DNA: TGTGCCAGCAGCTTAGGAGGTTTGGGGGCATCCTACGAGCAGTACTTC; CDR3 protein: CASSLGGLGASYEQYF
J gene: TRBJ1-3; D gene: TRBD1; clone size: NA; V gene: TRBV6-1; CDR3 DNA: TGTGCCAGCAGTGAATGGGGACAGGGGCCCTCTGGAAACACCATATATTTT; CDR3 protein: CASSEWGQGPSGNTIYF
J gene: TRBJ2-3; D gene: TRBD1; clone size: NA; V gene: TRBV2; CDR3 DNA: TGTGCCAGCACGATCAGGGGGCAGGGTCCAGATACGCAGTATTTT; CDR3 protein: CASTIRGQGPDTQYF
J gene: TRBJ2-6; D gene: NA; clone size: NA; V gene: TRBV30; CDR3 DNA: TGTGCCTGGAGATCCTCTGGGGCCAACGTCCTGACTTTC; CDR3 protein: CAWRSSGANVLTF
J gene: TRBJ2-2; D gene: TRBD1; clone size: NA; V gene: TRBV6-6; CDR3 DNA: TGTGCCAGCAGTTACTCCCGGGACAGGGCTACCGGGGAGCTGTTTTTT; CDR3 protein: CASSYSRDRATGELFF
J gene: TRBJ1-1; D gene: NA; clone size: NA; V gene: TRBV3-1/TRBV3-2; CDR3 DNA: TGTGCCAGCAGCCAGGTAGGACAGTCCACTGAAGCTTTCTTT; CDR3 protein: CASSQVGQSTEAFF
J gene: TRBJ2-2; D gene: NA; clone size: once; V gene: TRBV5-1; CDR3 DNA: TGCGCCAGCAGCTTGGCAGTAGACACCGGGGAGCTGTTTTTT; CDR3 protein: CASSLAVDTGELFF
J gene: TRBJ2-7; D gene: NA; clone size: NA; V gene: TRBV5-1; CDR3 DNA: TGCGCCAGCAGCGAGGGAGGATCCTACGAGCAGTACTTC; CDR3 protein: CASSEGGSYEQYF